This T cell receptor (beta chain) was captured in a study of T cell repertoires in ileal Crohn's disease. Turning to the study itself: Operated complications were stricturing disease (roughly 61%) and penetrating disease (approximately 39%).

The CDR3 spans 15 residues. The ends lost 6 bases at V and 3 bases at J; junction bases unmatched: 10. Germline lookup yields CDR1 SNHLY and CDR2 FYNNEI. Study findings and constraints: Compared with non-smokers, active smokers at surgery showed more clonal expansions. Compared with CD4 T cells, sorted CD8 cells carried more expanded clones. Every patient over 26.8% clonality showed endoscopic recurrence.

In regard to this clone: Its antigen is unknown.

Repertoires were generated with immunoSEQ multiplex PCR, while TCRdb's copy carries only in-frame clones and drops some. Found here are about 8,400 clones, about 84% of them singletons; the top ten hold around 13%. The sequence was collected from an adult with Crohn's disease. V and J are TRBV2 and TRBJ1-2, with 7 bases that match TRBD1. The material sequenced was ileal tissue. This chain's CDR3 is CASSQGGTPDYGYTF. The CDR3 DNA reads TGTGCCAGCAGCCAGGGGGGGACCCCGGACTATGGCTACACCTTC.